These 3 T cell receptor beta chains came from one sample sequenced in a study of CD8 T cells in ankylosing spondylitis. MiXCR was run by TCRdb on the 5' RACE reads, yielding one entry per CDR3 protein. The sample lists a few hundred thousand distinct CDR3 sequences, about 10% occurring once. The sequencing input was blood, either unsorted or a sorted T cell fraction (not recorded which). The receptors were gathered from a male donor with ankylosing spondylitis or in good health (not recorded which).

This clonotype was seen many times. The V gene is TRBV7-2, the J gene TRBJ1-5; D ambiguous. Trimming pared 1 base from V and 0 bases from J, leaving 10 bases between. The germline V gene has CDR1 SGHTA and CDR2 FQGNSA. This CDR3 has 16 amino acids. CDR3 DNA: TGTGCCAGCAGCTTAGGGGCAGCAGATAGCAATCAGCCCCAGCATTTT. This gives the protein CASSLGAADSNQPQHF.

This clonotype has a count of ten or more. The chain is built from TRBV29-1 and TRBJ1-1, with 9 bases lining up with TRBD1. CDR1 is SQVTM, CDR2 ANQGSEA, per germline. V dropped 7 bases and J dropped 4; count of bases not matched to a gene: 4. The CDR3 is 12 amino acids. The CDR3 DNA reads TGCAGCGAAATGACAGGGGGCACTGAAGCTTTCTTT. As protein: CSEMTGGTEAFF.

This clonotype was recorded many times. The CDR3 DNA reads as TGCAGTGCTAGAGATTTCCTTAATGAGGAGACCCAGTACTTC. Protein: CSARDFLNEETQYF. This rearrangement joins TRBV20-1 to TRBJ2-5; D uncertain. Between the trimmed V and J ends, which lost 0 bases and 5 bases, there was a span of 13 bases. The germline V gene has CDR1 DFQATT and CDR2 SNEGSKA (reference sequence). The CDR3 has 14 residues.